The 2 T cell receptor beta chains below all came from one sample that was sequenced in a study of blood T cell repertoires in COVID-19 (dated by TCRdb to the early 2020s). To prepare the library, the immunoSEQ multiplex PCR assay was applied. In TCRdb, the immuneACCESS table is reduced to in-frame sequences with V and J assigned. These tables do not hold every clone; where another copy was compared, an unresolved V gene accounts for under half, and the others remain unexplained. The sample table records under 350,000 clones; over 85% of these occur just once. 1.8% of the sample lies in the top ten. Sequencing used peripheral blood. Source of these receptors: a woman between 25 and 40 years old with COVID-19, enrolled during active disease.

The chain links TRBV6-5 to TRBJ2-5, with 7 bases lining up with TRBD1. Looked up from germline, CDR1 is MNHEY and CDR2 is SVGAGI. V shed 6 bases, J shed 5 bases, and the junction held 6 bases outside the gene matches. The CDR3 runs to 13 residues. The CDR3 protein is CASRTGFVETQYF. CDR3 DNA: TGTGCCAGCAGGACAGGGTTCGTGGAGACCCAGTACTTC.

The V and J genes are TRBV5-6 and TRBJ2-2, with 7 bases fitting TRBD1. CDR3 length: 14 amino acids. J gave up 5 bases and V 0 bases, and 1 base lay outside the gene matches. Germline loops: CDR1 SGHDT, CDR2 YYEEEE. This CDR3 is CASSLGGQTGELFF. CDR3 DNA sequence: TGTGCCAGCAGCTTGGGGGGACAGACCGGGGAGCTGTTTTTT.